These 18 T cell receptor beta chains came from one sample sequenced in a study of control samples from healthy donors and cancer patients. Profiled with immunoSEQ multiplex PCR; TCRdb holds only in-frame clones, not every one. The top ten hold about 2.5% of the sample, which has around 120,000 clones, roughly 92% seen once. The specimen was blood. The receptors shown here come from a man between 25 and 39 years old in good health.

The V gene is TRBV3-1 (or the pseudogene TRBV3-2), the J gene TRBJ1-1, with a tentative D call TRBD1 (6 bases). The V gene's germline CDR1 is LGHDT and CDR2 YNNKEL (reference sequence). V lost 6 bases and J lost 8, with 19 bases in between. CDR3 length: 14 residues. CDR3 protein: CASRQIDRSSEAFF. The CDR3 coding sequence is TGTGCCAGCAGGCAAATCGACAGGTCCTCAGAAGCTTTCTTT.

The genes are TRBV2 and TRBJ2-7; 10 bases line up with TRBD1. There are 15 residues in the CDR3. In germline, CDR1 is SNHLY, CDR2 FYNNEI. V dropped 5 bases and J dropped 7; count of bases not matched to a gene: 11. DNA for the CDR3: TGTGCCAGCAGTCCTCGGACAGGGGGATTCGGGGAGCAGTACTTC. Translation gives CASSPRTGGFGEQYF.

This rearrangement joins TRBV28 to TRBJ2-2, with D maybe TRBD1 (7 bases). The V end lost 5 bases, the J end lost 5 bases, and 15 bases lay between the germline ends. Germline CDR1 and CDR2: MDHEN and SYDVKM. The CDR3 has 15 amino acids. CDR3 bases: TGTGCCAGCAGTGAACCCCCAGGGGGGACCGGGGAGCTGTTTTTT. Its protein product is CASSEPPGGTGELFF.

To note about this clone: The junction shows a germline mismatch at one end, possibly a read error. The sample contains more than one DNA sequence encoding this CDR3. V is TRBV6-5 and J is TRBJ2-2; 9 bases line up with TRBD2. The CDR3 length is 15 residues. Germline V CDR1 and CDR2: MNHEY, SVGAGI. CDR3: CASRERGVNAGELFF. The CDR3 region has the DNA TGTGCCAGCAGGGAGCGGGGGGTGAATGCCGGGGAACTGTTTTTT.

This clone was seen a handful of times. The CDR3 DNA follows: TGCGCCAGCAGCGAGGCGCCCCAGGCACCCCTCCACTTT. Its translation: CASSEAPQAPLHF. This chain uses TRBV5-1 with TRBJ1-6; D is unresolved. The CDR3 is 13 amino acids. Germline V gene lookup returns CDR1 SGHRS and CDR2 YFSETQ. Trimming stripped 4 bases from V and 11 bases from J, with 13 bases between.

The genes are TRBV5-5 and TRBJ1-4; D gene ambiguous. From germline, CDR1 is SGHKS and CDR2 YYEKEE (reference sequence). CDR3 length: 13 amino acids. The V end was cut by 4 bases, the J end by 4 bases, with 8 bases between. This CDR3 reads CASSPEDNEKLFF. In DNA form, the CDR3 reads TGTGCCAGCAGCCCCGAGGATAATGAAAAACTGTTTTTT.

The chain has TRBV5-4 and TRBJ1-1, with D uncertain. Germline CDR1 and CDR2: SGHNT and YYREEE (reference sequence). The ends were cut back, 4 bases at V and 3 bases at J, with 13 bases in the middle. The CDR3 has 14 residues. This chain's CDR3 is CASSRSPEDTEAFF. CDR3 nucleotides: TGTGCCAGCAGCCGTTCCCCCGAGGACACTGAAGCTTTCTTT.

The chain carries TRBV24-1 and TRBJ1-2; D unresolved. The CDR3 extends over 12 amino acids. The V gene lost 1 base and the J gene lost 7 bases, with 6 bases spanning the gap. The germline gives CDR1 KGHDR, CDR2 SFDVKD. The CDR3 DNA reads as TGTGCCACCAGTGATTTAGGGTTTGGCTACACCTTC. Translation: CATSDLGFGYTF.

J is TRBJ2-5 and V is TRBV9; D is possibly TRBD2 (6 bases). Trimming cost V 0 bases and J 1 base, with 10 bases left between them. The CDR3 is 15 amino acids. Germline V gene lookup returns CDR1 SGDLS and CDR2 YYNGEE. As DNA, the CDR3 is TGTGCCAGCAGCGTAGTGGTCGGGGGCCAAGAGACCCAGTACTTC. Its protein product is CASSVVVGGQETQYF.

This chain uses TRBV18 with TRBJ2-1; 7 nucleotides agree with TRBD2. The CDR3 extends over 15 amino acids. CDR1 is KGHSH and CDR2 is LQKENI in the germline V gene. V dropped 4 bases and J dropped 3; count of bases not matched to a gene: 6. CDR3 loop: CASSLNGGSYNEQFF. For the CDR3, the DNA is TGTGCCAGCTCACTGAACGGGGGGAGCTACAATGAGCAGTTCTTC.

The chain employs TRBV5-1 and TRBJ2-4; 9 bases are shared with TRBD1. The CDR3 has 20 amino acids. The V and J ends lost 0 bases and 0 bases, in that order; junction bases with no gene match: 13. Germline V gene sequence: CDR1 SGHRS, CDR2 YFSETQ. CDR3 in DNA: TGCGCCAGCAGCTTGGAATGGGTTTGGGGACAGGGAAGAGCCAAAAACATTCAGTACTTC. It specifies CASSLEWVWGQGRAKNIQYF. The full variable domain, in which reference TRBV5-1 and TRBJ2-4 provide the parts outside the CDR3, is KAGVTQTPRYLIKTRGQQVTLSCSPISGHRSVSWYQQTPGQGLQFLFEYFSETQRNKGNFPGRFSGRQFSNSRSEMNVSTLELGDSALYLCASSLEWVWGQGRAKNIQYFGAGTRLSVL.

The CDR3 reads CASRPGLMNTEAFF. CDR3 in DNA: TGCGCCAGCAGGCCCGGGCTCATGAACACTGAAGCTTTCTTT. This chain joins TRBV5-1 and TRBJ1-1; D is uncertain. Germline lookup yields CDR1 SGHRS and CDR2 YFSETQ. This CDR3 has 14 residues. V shed 5 bases and J shed 0 bases, with 11 bases lying between them.

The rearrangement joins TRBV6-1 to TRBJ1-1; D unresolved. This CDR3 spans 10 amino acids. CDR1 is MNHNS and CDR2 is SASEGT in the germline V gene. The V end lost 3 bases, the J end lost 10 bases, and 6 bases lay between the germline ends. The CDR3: CASSDLVAFF. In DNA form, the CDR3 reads TGTGCCAGCAGTGATCTAGTAGCTTTCTTT.

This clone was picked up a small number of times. CDR3 sequence: CASSRDQGTTYGYTF. CDR3 sequence (DNA): TGCGCCAGCAGCCGCGACCAGGGGACCACCTATGGCTACACCTTC. V and J are TRBV5-1 and TRBJ1-2; a weak D match, TRBD1 (6 bases). CDR1 is SGHRS and CDR2 is YFSETQ in the germline V gene. This CDR3 is built from 15 residues. Trimming shortened V by 4 bases and J by 4 bases, and 17 bases separated the two germline ends. Supplemented by reference TRBV5-1 and TRBJ1-2, the full variable domain reads KAGVTQTPRYLIKTRGQQVTLSCSPISGHRSVSWYQQTPGQGLQFLFEYFSETQRNKGNFPGRFSGRQFSNSRSEMNVSTLELGDSALYLCASSRDQGTTYGYTFGSGTRLTVV.

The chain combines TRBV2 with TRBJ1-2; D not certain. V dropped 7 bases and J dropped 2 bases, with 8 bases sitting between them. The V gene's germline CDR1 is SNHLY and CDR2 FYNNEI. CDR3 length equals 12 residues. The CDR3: CASINANYGYTF. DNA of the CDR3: TGTGCCAGCATTAACGCGAACTATGGCTACACCTTC.

CDR3 residues: CASRGQGIYSGQYF. The CDR3, as DNA: TGTGCCAGCAGGGGACAGGGTATCTATAGTGGCCAGTACTTC. The chain carries TRBV2 and TRBJ2-5; 9 bases align to TRBD1. Germline CDR1 reads SNHLY; CDR2 reads FYNNEI. The CDR3 runs 14 residues. J was trimmed by 10 bases and V by 6 bases; bases with no gene match: 12.

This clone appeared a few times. CDR3 sequence: CASSGGQVNTGELFF. CDR3 in DNA: TGTGCCAGCAGTGGCGGACAGGTGAACACCGGGGAGCTGTTTTTT. The chain links TRBV25-1 to TRBJ2-2; 7 bases fit TRBD1. This CDR3 spans 15 amino acids. Germline assignment: CDR1 MGHDK and CDR2 SYGVNS. V lost 4 bases, J lost 1 base, and 3 bases stayed unmatched. The full variable domain, completed using reference TRBV25-1 and TRBJ2-2, is EADIYQTPRYLVIGTGKKITLECSQTMGHDKMYWYQQDPGMELHLIHYSYGVNSTEKGDLSSESTVSRIRTEHFPLTLESARPSHTSQYLCASSGGQVNTGELFFGEGSRLTVL.

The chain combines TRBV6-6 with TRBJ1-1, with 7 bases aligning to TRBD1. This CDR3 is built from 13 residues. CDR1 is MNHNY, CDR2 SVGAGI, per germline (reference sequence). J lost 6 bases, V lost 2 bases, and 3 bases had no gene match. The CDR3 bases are TGTGCCAGCAGTTACGATGGGACAGCTGAAGCTTTCTTT. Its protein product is CASSYDGTAEAFF.